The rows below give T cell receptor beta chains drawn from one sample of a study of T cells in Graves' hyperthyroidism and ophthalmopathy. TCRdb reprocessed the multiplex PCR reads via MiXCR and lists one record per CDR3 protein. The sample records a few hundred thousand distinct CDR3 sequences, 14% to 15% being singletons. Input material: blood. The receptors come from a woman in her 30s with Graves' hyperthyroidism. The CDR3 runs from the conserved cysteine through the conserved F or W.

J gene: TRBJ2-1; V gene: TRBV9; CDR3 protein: CASSPPGGIYNEQFF
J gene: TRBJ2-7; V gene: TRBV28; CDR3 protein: CASSLRPTDYEQYF
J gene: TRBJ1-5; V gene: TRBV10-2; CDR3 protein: CASRQDVDSNQPQHF
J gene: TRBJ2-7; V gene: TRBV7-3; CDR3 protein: CASSRDLSYEQYF
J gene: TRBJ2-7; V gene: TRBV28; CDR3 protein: CASSSWDRSYEQYF
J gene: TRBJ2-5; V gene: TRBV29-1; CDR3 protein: CSVDGGAGQETQYF
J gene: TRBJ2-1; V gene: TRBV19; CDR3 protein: CASPPSRGARLDNEQFF
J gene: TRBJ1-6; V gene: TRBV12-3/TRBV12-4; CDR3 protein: CASSLYQGIHSPLHF
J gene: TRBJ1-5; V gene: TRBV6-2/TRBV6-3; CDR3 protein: CASSYRRDTRGGNQPQHF
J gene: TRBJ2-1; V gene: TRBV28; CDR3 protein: CASSWGQAGNEQFF
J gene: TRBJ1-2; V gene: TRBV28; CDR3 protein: CASSPRTGGSGYTF
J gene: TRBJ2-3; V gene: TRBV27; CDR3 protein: CASAPWTSGSTDTQYF
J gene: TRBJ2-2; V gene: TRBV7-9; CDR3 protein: CASSSARGLAGGELFF
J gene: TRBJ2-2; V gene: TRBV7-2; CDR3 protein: CASSLLGPAGGTGELFF
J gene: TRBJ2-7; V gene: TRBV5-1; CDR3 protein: CASSPGTEYEQYF
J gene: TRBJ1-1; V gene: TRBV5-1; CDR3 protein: CASSGTQGRTEAFF
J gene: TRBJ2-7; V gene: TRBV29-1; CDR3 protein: CSVEVSYEQYF
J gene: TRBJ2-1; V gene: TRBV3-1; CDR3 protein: CASSSGGYNEQFF
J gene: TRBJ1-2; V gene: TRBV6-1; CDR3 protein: CASSADFGTPWYGYTF
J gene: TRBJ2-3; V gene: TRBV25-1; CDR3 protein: CASSGKFTDTQYF
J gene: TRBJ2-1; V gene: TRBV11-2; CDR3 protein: CASSFYSRSGAGEQFF
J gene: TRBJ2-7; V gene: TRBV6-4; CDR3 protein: CASSDSAGRGGEQYF
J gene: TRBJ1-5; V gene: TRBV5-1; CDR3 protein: CASSLTGVLGQPQHF
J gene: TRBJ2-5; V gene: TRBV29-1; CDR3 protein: CSVEDGGVKTQYF
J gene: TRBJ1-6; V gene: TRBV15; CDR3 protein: CATSRDLWRDTNSPLHF
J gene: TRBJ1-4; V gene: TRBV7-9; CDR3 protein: CASSRNGTRGKLFF
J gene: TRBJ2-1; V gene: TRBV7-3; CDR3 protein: CASSYRGASGYNEQFF
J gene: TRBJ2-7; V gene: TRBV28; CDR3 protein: CASSLWGTGSYYEQYF
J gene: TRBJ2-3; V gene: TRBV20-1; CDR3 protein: CSAPTSGRDTQYF
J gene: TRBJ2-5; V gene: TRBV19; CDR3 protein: CASSQGARLGVETQYF
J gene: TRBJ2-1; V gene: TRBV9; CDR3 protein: CASSVFGGLNEQFF
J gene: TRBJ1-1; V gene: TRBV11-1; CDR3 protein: CASSFGGLNTEAFF
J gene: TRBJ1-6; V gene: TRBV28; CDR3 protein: CASPRQGRNSPLHF
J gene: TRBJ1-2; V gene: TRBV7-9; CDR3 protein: CASSLEGIPNYGYTF
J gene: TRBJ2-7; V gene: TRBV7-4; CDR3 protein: CASSLELTSRQGSYEQYF
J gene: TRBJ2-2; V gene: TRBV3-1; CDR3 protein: CASSQAGAGELFF
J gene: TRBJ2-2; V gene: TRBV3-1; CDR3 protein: CASSQEGISPTRELFF
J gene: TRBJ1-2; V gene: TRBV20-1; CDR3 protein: CSAIGPGEYYGYTF
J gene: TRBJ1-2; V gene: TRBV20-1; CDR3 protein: CSAAPLGANYGYTF
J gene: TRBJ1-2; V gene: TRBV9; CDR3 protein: CASSETHRDLPVGYGYTF
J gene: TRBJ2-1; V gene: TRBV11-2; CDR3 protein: CASSLGSLAVDEQFF